The rows below give T cell receptor beta chains drawn from one sample of a study of metastatic and nonmetastatic thyroid tumors. MiXCR was used by TCRdb to re-call the PCR reads. The sample carries 20,000 to 25,000 clones, around 40% recorded once. The sequencing sample was made of blood. The receptors here all came from a male donor with papillary thyroid cancer or a benign thyroid nodule (not recorded which). Some clones in this sample may be carry-over from other donors' samples. The CDR3 runs from the conserved cysteine through the conserved F or W. Fields, in order: J gene, clone size, V gene, D gene, CDR3 DNA, CDR3 protein. D genes are given only for firm matches. Clone size, where shown, is once, few, many, or a class for clones that have expanded.

J: TRBJ2-1; size: few; V: TRBV6-1; D: TRBD2; DNA: TGTGCCAGCAGTGAGGGGACTAGCGGGAACAATGAGCAGTTCTTC; CDR3: CASSEGTSGNNEQFF
J: TRBJ1-6; size: -; V: TRBV7-8; D: TRBD1; DNA: TGTGCCAGCAGCTTAGTTGACAGGGCCAATTCACCCCTCCACTTT; CDR3: CASSLVDRANSPLHF
J: TRBJ2-7; size: many; V: TRBV19; D: -; DNA: TGTGCCAGTAGCCCGGGACGCCACGGCGAGCAGTACTTC; CDR3: CASSPGRHGEQYF
J: TRBJ2-3; size: few; V: TRBV27; D: TRBD2; DNA: TGTGCCAGCACCCCCCCAGCGGGGGGGAATACGCAGTATTTT; CDR3: CASTPPAGGNTQYF
J: TRBJ2-7; size: -; V: TRBV20-1; D: TRBD1; DNA: TGCAGTGCCCTTGCGACAGGGGCAGATGAGCAGTACTTC; CDR3: CSALATGADEQYF
J: TRBJ2-1; size: medium-sized; V: TRBV20-1; D: -; DNA: TGCAGTGCCGGTAGACGGCTAGCTACTGAGCAGTTCTTC; CDR3: CSAGRRLATEQFF
J: TRBJ2-3; size: medium-sized; V: TRBV20-1; D: TRBD1; DNA: TGCAGTGCTAGCCCAAACGACAGGGGCGATACGCAGTATTTT; CDR3: CSASPNDRGDTQYF
J: TRBJ2-7; size: -; V: TRBV20-1; D: TRBD2; DNA: TGCAGTGCAAGTCGGAGCGGGAGTTTCTCCTACGAGCAGTACTTC; CDR3: CSASRSGSFSYEQYF
J: TRBJ2-2; size: -; V: TRBV12-3/TRBV12-4; D: -; DNA: TGTGCCAGCAGTATAGCGGAGAACACCGGGGAGCTGTTTTTT; CDR3: CASSIAENTGELFF
J: TRBJ1-2; size: -; V: TRBV19; D: TRBD1; DNA: TGTGCCAGTAGTATTGACAGGGGTTCATATGGCTACACCTTC; CDR3: CASSIDRGSYGYTF
J: TRBJ1-4; size: many; V: TRBV7-2; D: -; DNA: TGTGCCAGCAGCGGACAGACAACTAATGAAAAACTGTTTTTT; CDR3: CASSGQTTNEKLFF
J: TRBJ2-7; size: -; V: TRBV4-1; D: TRBD2; DNA: TGCGCCAGCAGCCGCGGACTAGCGGGAGGGTACTACGAGCAGTACTTC; CDR3: CASSRGLAGGYYEQYF
J: TRBJ2-7; size: -; V: TRBV20-1; D: TRBD2; DNA: TGCAGTGCTAGGGGACTAGCGGAAGGGTACGAGCAGTACTTC; CDR3: CSARGLAEGYEQYF
J: TRBJ1-6; size: few; V: TRBV6-1; D: -; DNA: TGTGCCAGCAGTGAAGAGGCTACAGGAGGGCGACCCCTCCACTTT; CDR3: CASSEEATGGRPLHF
J: TRBJ1-5; size: -; V: TRBV20-1; D: -; DNA: TGCAGTGCTAGAGGGGACGGGAATAGCAATCAGCCCCAGCATTTT; CDR3: CSARGDGNSNQPQHF
J: TRBJ1-1; size: -; V: TRBV29-1; D: -; DNA: TGCAGCGTTCGGGAGGGTACGAACACTGAAGCTTTCTTT; CDR3: CSVREGTNTEAFF
J: TRBJ2-2; size: -; V: TRBV24-1; D: -; DNA: TGTGCCACCTTTAGCGGGAACACCGGGGAGCTGTTTTTT; CDR3: CATFSGNTGELFF
J: TRBJ2-2; size: -; V: TRBV11-2; D: -; DNA: TGTGCCAGCAGCTTTCGGGGATTCAACACCGGGGAGCTGTTTTTT; CDR3: CASSFRGFNTGELFF
J: TRBJ1-6; size: -; V: TRBV9; D: -; DNA: TGTGCCAGCAGCCTGCAGGGAATGAATAATTCACCCCTCCACTTT; CDR3: CASSLQGMNNSPLHF
J: TRBJ2-5; size: -; V: TRBV6-5; D: -; DNA: TGTGCCAGCACTTTACGGCGGGGAGAGACCCAGTACTTC; CDR3: CASTLRRGETQYF
J: TRBJ2-7; size: -; V: TRBV28; D: -; DNA: TGTGCCAGCAGTAAATACTACGAGCAGTACTTC; CDR3: CASSKYYEQYF
J: TRBJ1-3; size: -; V: TRBV6-1; D: -; DNA: TGTGCCAGCAAAGGGGGGTTCTCTGGAAACACCATATATTTT; CDR3: CASKGGFSGNTIYF
J: TRBJ1-2; size: many; V: TRBV19; D: -; DNA: TGTGCCAGTAGTATAAGTGCAGGTTCCGGGGATGGCTACACCTTC; CDR3: CASSISAGSGDGYTF
J: TRBJ1-2; size: -; V: TRBV13; D: -; DNA: TGTGCCACTGCCGGGGTCAGAAGCTATGGCTACACCTTC; CDR3: CATAGVRSYGYTF
J: TRBJ2-2; size: many; V: TRBV7-6; D: TRBD2; DNA: TGTGCCAGCAGCTCCCCAGGGTTCGGGGGGTTCGACGGGGAGCTGTTTTTT; CDR3: CASSSPGFGGFDGELFF
J: TRBJ1-1; size: -; V: TRBV11-2; D: -; DNA: TGTGCCAGCAGCTTGGGGTCAGTAAACACTGAAGCTTTCTTT; CDR3: CASSLGSVNTEAFF
J: TRBJ2-3; size: many; V: TRBV12-3/TRBV12-4; D: -; DNA: TGTGCCAGCAGTTTCGGCAGCAACACAGATACGCAGTATTTT; CDR3: CASSFGSNTDTQYF
J: TRBJ2-7; size: -; V: TRBV12-3/TRBV12-4; D: TRBD2; DNA: TGTGCCAGCAGTTTACACGGGACTAGCGGCTACGAGCAGTACTTC; CDR3: CASSLHGTSGYEQYF
J: TRBJ2-3; size: -; V: TRBV20-1; D: TRBD2; DNA: TGCAGTGCTGTTAGCGGGGGCAGGGGTGCAGATACGCAGTATTTT; CDR3: CSAVSGGRGADTQYF
J: TRBJ2-1; size: -; V: TRBV20-1; D: -; DNA: TGCAGTGCTAGAGATCTGGGGGGCAGTAAGAATGAGCAGTTCTTC; CDR3: CSARDLGGSKNEQFF
J: TRBJ1-3; size: -; V: TRBV4-3; D: -; DNA: TGCGCCAGCAGCCAAGATAGGGGTGGTGGAAACACCATATATTTT; CDR3: CASSQDRGGGNTIYF
J: TRBJ2-2; size: -; V: TRBV18; D: -; DNA: TGTGCCAGCTCACCATTGGGTTGGACCGGGGAGCTGTTTTTT; CDR3: CASSPLGWTGELFF
J: TRBJ1-5; size: -; V: TRBV3-1; D: -; DNA: TGTGCCAGCAGCCAATCATGGGGGAGCAATCAGCCCCAGCATTTT; CDR3: CASSQSWGSNQPQHF
J: TRBJ1-6; size: medium-sized; V: TRBV11-1; D: TRBD1; DNA: TGTGCCAGCAGCTTAGCGCCTCACAGGGGTGCACCCCTCCACTTT; CDR3: CASSLAPHRGAPLHF
J: TRBJ2-1; size: -; V: TRBV2; D: -; DNA: TGTGCCAGCAGTGTTCGATCCAGCGCCCGTTTTATTGAGCAGTTCTTC; CDR3: CASSVRSSARFIEQFF
J: TRBJ1-4; size: many; V: TRBV20-1; D: -; DNA: TGCAGTGCTAGAGATAGGCCGAGTGGTGAAAAACTGTTTTTT; CDR3: CSARDRPSGEKLFF
J: TRBJ2-1; size: -; V: TRBV3-1; D: TRBD2; DNA: TGTGCCAGCAGCCAGGGACTAGCGACCTACAATGAGCAGTTCTTC; CDR3: CASSQGLATYNEQFF
J: TRBJ1-2; size: -; V: TRBV4-1; D: -; DNA: TGCGCCAGCAGCCAAGGCGGGACCTGGTCGTTCTATGGCTACACCTTC; CDR3: CASSQGGTWSFYGYTF
J: TRBJ2-1; size: many; V: TRBV6-6; D: TRBD2; DNA: TGTGCCAGCAGTTACGGGTCTAGCGGGATGTTTGAGCAGTTCTTC; CDR3: CASSYGSSGMFEQFF
J: TRBJ2-7; size: -; V: TRBV7-8; D: TRBD2; DNA: TGTGCCAGCAGCATCGGACTAGCGGGGACCTACGAGCAGTACTTC; CDR3: CASSIGLAGTYEQYF
J: TRBJ1-3; size: -; V: TRBV11-2; D: -; DNA: TGTGCCAGCAGCCCCCAGGGTAGGGGGTCTTCTGGAAACACCATATATTTT; CDR3: CASSPQGRGSSGNTIYF
J: TRBJ1-4; size: -; V: TRBV19; D: TRBD1; DNA: TGTGCCAGTAGTATAGATGCCGGGACAGAGGGGGAAAAACTGTTTTTT; CDR3: CASSIDAGTEGEKLFF
J: TRBJ2-2; size: medium-sized; V: TRBV5-1; D: TRBD2; DNA: TGCGCCAGCAGCTTGGGACTAGCGGGAGATACCGGGGAGCTGTTTTTT; CDR3: CASSLGLAGDTGELFF
J: TRBJ2-2; size: few; V: TRBV6-1; D: -; DNA: TGTGCCAGCAGCACTCAGGGGATCGGGGAGCTGTTTTTT; CDR3: CASSTQGIGELFF
J: TRBJ1-2; size: few; V: TRBV12-3/TRBV12-4; D: -; DNA: TGTGCCAGCAGTTTAGGGCTGTATGGCTACACCTTC; CDR3: CASSLGLYGYTF
J: TRBJ2-2; size: few; V: TRBV6-1; D: TRBD1; DNA: TGTGCCAGCACTTCTCAGGGGGAGACCGGGGAGCTGTTTTTT; CDR3: CASTSQGETGELFF